This paragraph covers one TCR beta chain sequence. Its antigen remains unidentified. This sample was included in a study of shared clonotypes between healthy human individuals. Study results and limitations: Of the naive CD4 clonotypes, approximately 5% were shared across several donors. Generation probabilities were higher for clonotypes shared across all four sorted-subset donors than for unshared ones.

The junction had 10 bases not matched to a gene; V was cut back by 1 base and J by 7 bases. The CDR3 has 16 amino acids. Germline-derived CDR1 and CDR2 are GTSNPN and SVGIG (reference sequence). Sorted-subset replicate PCR reactions contained roughly 190 ng DNA, corresponding to some 28,000 T cell genomes. Libraries were prepared by immunoSEQ multiplex PCR; TCRdb keeps only in-frame clonotypes and omits some of them. The sample consists of approximately 980,000 clones, 76% of them appearing once. The material sequenced was memory CD4+ T cells sorted from blood. Stated subset: CD45RA-negative fraction. The chain links TRBV30 to TRBJ1-6, with 7 nucleotides matching TRBD1. The receptor was derived from a man aged 18 to 30 in good health. The CDR3 loop is CAWSASTGSTNSPLHF. The CDR3 bases are TGTGCCTGGAGTGCTTCGACAGGGTCCACGAATTCACCCCTCCACTTT.